These 8 T cell receptor beta chains were all obtained from the same sample, sequenced in a study of T-cell memory formation after mild COVID-19. Using its own MiXCR run on the 5' RACE reads, TCRdb lists one record per CDR3 protein. Among some 260,000 distinct CDR3 sequences listed, about 16% were seen once. Sequences were obtained from PBMCs or a T cell subset sorted from them (not recorded which). The receptors shown here come from a man between 18 and 29 years old who had mild COVID-19 (a few samples of this study predate the infection). Cell type and time point are not known.

This clonotype occurred a few times. This chain uses TRBV3-1 with TRBJ1-5, with D hard to call. V gave up 6 bases and J gave up 3 bases, with 9 bases separating them. CDR3 length: 13 amino acids. Germline CDR1 LGHDT, CDR2 YNNKEL (reference sequence). The CDR3 bases are TGTGCCAGCAGTTACAGTACCAATCAGCCCCAGCATTTT. It yields the protein CASSYSTNQPQHF.

This clonotype was observed many times. CDR3 loop: CASSLAAGQGAADTQYF. The CDR3 DNA reads as TGCGCCAGCAGCTTGGCAGCCGGACAGGGGGCCGCAGATACGCAGTATTTT. The V and J genes are TRBV5-1 and TRBJ2-3, with 11 bases identical to TRBD1. Germline CDR1 SGHRS, CDR2 YFSETQ. This CDR3 has 17 amino acids. Trimming took 0 bases from V and 4 from J; bases not matched to a gene: 7.

This chain joins TRBV7-2 and TRBJ2-3; D is possibly TRBD1 or TRBD2 (6 bases each). Trimming took off 3 bases at V and 4 bases at J, with 11 bases between the two ends. The CDR3 totals 14 residues. The germline V gene encodes CDR1 SGHTA and CDR2 FQGNSA. The CDR3 region has the DNA TGTGCCAGCAGCTTGAGGGGGGCCCCAGATACGCAGTATTTT. Protein: CASSLRGAPDTQYF.

The table lists this clonotype with a few counts. The rearrangement links TRBV5-1 to TRBJ2-2, with D maybe TRBD1 (6 bases). The CDR3 spans 15 residues. V was pared by 4 bases and J by 2 bases, with 12 bases between. CDR1 and CDR2 from the germline V gene are SGHRS and YFSETQ. CDR3 nucleotide sequence: TGCGCCAGCAGCCTAGGGACAAGCAACACCGGGGAGCTGTTTTTT. Residues: CASSLGTSNTGELFF.

This clonotype has just a few counts. This chain joins TRBV2 and TRBJ1-6, with unresolved D. The CDR3 is made up of 10 amino acids. Germline V gene data show CDR1 as SNHLY and CDR2 as FYNNEI. V was clipped by 8 bases and J by 15 bases, with 11 bases between them. Here the CDR3 reads CASAANSLHF. DNA of the CDR3: TGTGCCAGCGCGGCTAATAGCCTCCACTTT.

V is TRBV5-1 and J is TRBJ1-1; possibly TRBD1 for D (6 bases). In germline, CDR1 is SGHRS, CDR2 YFSETQ. Trimming took off 3 bases at V and 6 bases at J, with 9 bases between the two ends. The CDR3 loop spans 12 amino acids. The CDR3 loop is CASSSEGAEAFF. CDR3 nucleotides: TGCGCCAGCAGCTCGGAGGGGGCTGAAGCTTTCTTT.

This clonotype was observed a few times. The CDR3 reads CSASQGSDSPLHF. The CDR3 DNA reads as TGCAGTGCTAGCCAGGGAAGTGATTCACCCCTCCACTTT. This chain uses TRBV20-1 with TRBJ1-6; D may be TRBD1 (5 bases). V was clipped by 3 bases and J by 8 bases, with 11 bases between them. The CDR3 totals 13 residues. From germline, CDR1 is DFQATT and CDR2 SNEGSKA (reference sequence).

The V gene is TRBV10-3, the J gene TRBJ1-1; D gene unclear. V was shortened by 6 bases and J by 5 bases, with 10 bases between the two germline ends. Germline-derived CDR1 and CDR2 are ENHRY and SYGVKD. CDR3 size: 12 residues. The DNA of the CDR3 is TGTGCCATCAGGGGCCCCGTGACTGAAGCTTTCTTT. Its protein is CAIRGPVTEAFF.